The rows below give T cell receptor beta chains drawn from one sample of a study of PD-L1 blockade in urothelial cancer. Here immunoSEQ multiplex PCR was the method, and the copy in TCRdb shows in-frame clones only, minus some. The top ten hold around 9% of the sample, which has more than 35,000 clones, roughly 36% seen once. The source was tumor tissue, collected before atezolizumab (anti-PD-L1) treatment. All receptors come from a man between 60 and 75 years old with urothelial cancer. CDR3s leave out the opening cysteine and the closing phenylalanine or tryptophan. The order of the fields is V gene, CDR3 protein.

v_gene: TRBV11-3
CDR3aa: ASRPQGRSQETQY

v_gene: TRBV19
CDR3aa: ASSIGTNTGELF

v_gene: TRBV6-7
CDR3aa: ASSTSRGIAYNEQF

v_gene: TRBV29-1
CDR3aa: SVSEQSSSTDTQY

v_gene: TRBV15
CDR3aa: ATSRDLGYQPQH

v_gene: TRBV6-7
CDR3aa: ASTSGTGTY

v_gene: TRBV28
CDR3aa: ASSLQTGARF

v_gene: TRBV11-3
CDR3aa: ASSPAYRRQETQY

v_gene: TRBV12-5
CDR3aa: ASGLARDVIMNTEAF

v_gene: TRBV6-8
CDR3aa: ASGGAGTGRETQY

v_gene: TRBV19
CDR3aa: ASSLDGPSNQPQH

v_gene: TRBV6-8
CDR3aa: ASRTVVGSTDTQY

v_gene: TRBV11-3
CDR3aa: ASSFAGGARNEQF

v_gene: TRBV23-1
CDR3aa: ASSQLTGGAEF

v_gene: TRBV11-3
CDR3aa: ASSPLSPSYEQY

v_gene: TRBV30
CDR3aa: AWSGDRVSTNEKLF

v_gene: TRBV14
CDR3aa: ASSPRGLNTDTQY

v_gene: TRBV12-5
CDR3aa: ASGSSGQVGLNTEAF

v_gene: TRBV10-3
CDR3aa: AISEFLGLYGYT

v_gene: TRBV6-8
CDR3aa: AISGGTGNYEQY

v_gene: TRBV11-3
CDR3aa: ASSLNTGDTDEQF

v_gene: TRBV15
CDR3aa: ATSRDPPLTSEADTQY

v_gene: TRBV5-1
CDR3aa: ASNLLGAEGSTEAF

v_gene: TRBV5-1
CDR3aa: ASSRVQGNAGTDTQY

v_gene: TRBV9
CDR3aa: ASSAGYRVLSEAF

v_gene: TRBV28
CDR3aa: ASSLMDYGYT

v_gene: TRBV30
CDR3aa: AWTYGTDYNSPLH

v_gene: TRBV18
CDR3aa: ASSPSIAGSGTEAF

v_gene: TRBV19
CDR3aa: ASTGGEAGNTIY

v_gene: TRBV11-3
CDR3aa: ASSLGGGGSNEQY

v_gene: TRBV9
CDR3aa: ASSVEDSGSGGITDTQY

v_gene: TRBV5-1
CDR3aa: ASSSPGTGEETQY

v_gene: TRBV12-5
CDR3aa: ASGTQTDYGYT

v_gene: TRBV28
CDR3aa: ATLSSGNTIY

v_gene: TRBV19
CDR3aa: ASSIGPQFIYNEQF

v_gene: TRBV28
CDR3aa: ASSSQTGLAGFKTQY

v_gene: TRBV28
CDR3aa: ASSYAGGPTDTQY

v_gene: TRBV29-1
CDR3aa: SVEGQGKSSGELF

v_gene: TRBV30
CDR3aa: AWSSYSGGADTQY

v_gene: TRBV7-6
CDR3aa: ASSPGGPSQGAQH

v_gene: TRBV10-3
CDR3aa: AISETGANYGYT

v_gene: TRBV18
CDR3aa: ASSPNQRYGYT

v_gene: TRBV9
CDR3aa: ASSPTGQGDYGYT